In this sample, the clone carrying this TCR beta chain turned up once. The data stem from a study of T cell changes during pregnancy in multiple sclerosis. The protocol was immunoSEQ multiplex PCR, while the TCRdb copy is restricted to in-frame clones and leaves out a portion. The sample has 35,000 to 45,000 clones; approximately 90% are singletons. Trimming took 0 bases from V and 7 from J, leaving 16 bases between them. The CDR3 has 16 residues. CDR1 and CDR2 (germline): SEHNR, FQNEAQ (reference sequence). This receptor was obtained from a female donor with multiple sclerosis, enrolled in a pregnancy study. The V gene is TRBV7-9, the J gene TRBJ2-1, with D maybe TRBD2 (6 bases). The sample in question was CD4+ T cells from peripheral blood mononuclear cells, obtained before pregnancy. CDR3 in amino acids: CASSLASGTERNEQFF. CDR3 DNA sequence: TGTGCCAGCAGCTTAGCGTCTGGGACTGAGAGGAATGAGCAGTTCTTC.